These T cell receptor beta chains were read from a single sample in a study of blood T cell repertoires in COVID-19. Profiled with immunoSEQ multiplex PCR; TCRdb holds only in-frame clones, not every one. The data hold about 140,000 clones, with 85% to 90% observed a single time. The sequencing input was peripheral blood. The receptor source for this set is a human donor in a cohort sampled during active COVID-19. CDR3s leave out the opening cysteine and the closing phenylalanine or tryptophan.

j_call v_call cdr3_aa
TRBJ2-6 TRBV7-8 ASSLPLAFGANVLT
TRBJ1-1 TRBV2 ASSRSPIEAF
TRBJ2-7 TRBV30 AWSPGQAYEQY
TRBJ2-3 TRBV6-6 ASTYSSGGTDTQY
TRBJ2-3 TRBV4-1 ASSQESGTGGRTDTQY
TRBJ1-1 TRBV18 ASSQGANTEAF
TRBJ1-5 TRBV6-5 ASSLAGGNQPQH
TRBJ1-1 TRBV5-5 ASSLAGGEGTEAF
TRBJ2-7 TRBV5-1 ASSRDRAYEQY
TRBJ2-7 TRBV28 ASSSGIGRARAYEQY
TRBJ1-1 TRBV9 ASSAVTGAGEAF
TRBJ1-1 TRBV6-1 ASSEGVGDTEAF
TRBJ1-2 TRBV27 ASSSMDRLYGYT
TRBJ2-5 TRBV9 ASSTQGRQTQY
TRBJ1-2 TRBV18 ASSSTIARGNYGYT
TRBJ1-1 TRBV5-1 ASSLVASTEAF
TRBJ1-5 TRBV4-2 ASSHHRDRGYSNQPQH
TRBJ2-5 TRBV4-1 ASSQDWGGTQETQY
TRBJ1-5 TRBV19 ASSIGPQGFQPQH
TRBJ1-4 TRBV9 ASSVALQGASEKLF
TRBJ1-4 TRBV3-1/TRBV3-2 ASRQRGTNEKLF
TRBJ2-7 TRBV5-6 ASSSVDILPSYEQY
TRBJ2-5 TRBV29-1 SVADRETQY
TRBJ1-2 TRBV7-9 ASSLALARSYGYT
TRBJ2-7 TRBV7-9 ASSSPGSGSSYEQY
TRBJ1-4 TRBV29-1 SVALGQGSRDEKLF
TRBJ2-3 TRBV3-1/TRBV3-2 ASSLAGSTDTQY
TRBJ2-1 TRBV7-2 ASSLDRSPYNEQF
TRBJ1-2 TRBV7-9 ASSSGLGRNYGYT
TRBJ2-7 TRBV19 ASSIDHTNYEQY
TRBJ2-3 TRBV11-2 ASSRTGVVDTQY
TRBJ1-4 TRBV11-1 ASSLRGRSTNEKLF
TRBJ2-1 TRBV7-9 ASSFGEGADEQF
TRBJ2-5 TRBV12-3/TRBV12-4 ASSLSGKETQY
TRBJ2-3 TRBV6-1 ASSDSGKGTDTQY
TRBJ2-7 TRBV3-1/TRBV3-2 ASSQDTPGIGYEQY
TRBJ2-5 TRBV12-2 ASRPRPLDMETQY
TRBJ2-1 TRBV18 ASSPLTSGSNEQF
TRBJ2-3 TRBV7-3 ASSEVSDTDTQY
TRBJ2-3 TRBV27 ASMPRFGGGTDTQY
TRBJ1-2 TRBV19 ASSPQWGQGNNYGYT
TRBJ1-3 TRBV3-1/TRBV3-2 ASSPLSGRLGNTIY
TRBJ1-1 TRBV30 AWSTGRPNTEAF
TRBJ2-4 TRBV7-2 ASSPKTGTIYIQY
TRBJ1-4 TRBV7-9 ASGSRGFNEKLF
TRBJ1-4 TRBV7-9 ASSFGTGSEKLF
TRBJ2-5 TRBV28 ASSFTPSFGRPQETQY
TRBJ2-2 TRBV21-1 ASRQGQVNTGELF
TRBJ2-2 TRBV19 ASSIRLAGDRTGELF
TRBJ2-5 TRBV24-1 ATSDLGGEETQY
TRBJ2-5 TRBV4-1 ASSQYWTGGGETQY
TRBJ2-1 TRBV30 AWSVRFPGMYNEQF
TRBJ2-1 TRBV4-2 ASSQAASGRFSSYNEQF
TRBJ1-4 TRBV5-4 ASSRDHEQGEKLF
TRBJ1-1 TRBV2 ASSDLANTEAF
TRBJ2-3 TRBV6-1 ASSEDIQVTDTQY
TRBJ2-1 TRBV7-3 ASSLTSGSVYNEQF
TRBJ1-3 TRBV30 AWNRAAGNTIY
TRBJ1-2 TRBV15 ATSRGGLLGDGSYGYT
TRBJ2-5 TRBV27 ASSLSGQGAGETQY